A single TCR beta chain is shown here with its context. This sample is drawn from a study of blood T cell repertoires in COVID-19. Study-wide context: The cDNA or gDNA used as material had been derived from T cells, B-cell-depleted T cells, or PBMCs.

Original data processing: It was from reference gene primer amplification that nucleated cell counts were estimated. Profiling relied on immunoSEQ multiplex PCR, and the TCRdb table lists in-frame clones only, not all of them. V and J calls and clone size are copied from that table; D and trimming were computed from the DNA. The sample has roughly 40,000 clones, roughly 84% seen once. In germline, CDR1 is SEHNR, CDR2 FQNEAQ (reference sequence). V was shortened by 1 base and J by 6 bases, with 6 bases between the two germline ends. CDR3 size: 13 residues. This sequence was found in a woman of 80 years or more with acute or convalescent COVID-19. V and J are TRBV7-9 and TRBJ2-2, with D hard to call. The sequencing input was peripheral blood. The CDR3 DNA is TGTGCCAGCAGCTTAGGAGGAGCCGGGGAGCTGTTTTTT. Translation gives CASSLGGAGELFF. The full variable domain, with the rest looked up from reference TRBV7-9 and TRBJ2-2, is DTGVSQNPRHKITKRGQNVTFRCDPISEHNRLYWYRQTLGQGPEFLTYFQNEAQLEKSRLLSDRFSAERPKGSFSTLEIQRTEQGDSAMYLCASSLGGAGELFFGEGSRLTVL.